This entry lists 18 T cell receptor beta chains sequenced from one sample in a study of T cell changes during pregnancy in multiple sclerosis. TCRdb's table, derived via immunoSEQ multiplex PCR, lists solely in-frame clones and lacks some. In the table there are 50,000 to 75,000 clones, 93% of which are singletons. The input for sequencing was CD8+ T cells from peripheral blood mononuclear cells, taken in the third trimester of pregnancy. The receptors were sampled from a female donor with multiple sclerosis, enrolled in a pregnancy study.

This clone was counted a single time. The chain combines TRBV6-1 with TRBJ2-1, with a tentative D call TRBD2 (5 bases). Germline CDR1 reads MNHNS; CDR2 reads SASEGT. V was shortened by 2 bases and J by 0 bases, with 11 bases between the two germline ends. CDR3 length equals 16 residues. The CDR3 nucleotides are TGTGCCAGCAGTGAATGGACTTCTGCCTCCTACAATGAGCAGTTCTTC. Translated, it gives CASSEWTSASYNEQFF.

The V gene is TRBV27, the J gene TRBJ1-4, with 9 positions matching TRBD1. Unmatched junction bases numbered 4, after V lost 5 bases and J lost 6 bases. The germline V gene encodes CDR1 MNHEY and CDR2 SMNVEV (reference sequence). There are 14 residues in the CDR3. CDR3 sequence (DNA): TGTGCCAGCAGTCTGGACAGGGGTTATGAAAAACTGTTTTTT. Its translation: CASSLDRGYEKLFF.

The rearrangement joins TRBV25-1 to TRBJ1-1; 9 bases match TRBD1. This CDR3 is 13 amino acids long. Germline CDR1 MGHDK, CDR2 SYGVNS. Trimming took 5 bases from V and 5 from J; bases not matched to a gene: 3. The CDR3 DNA reads as TGTGCCAGCAGTTTGGACAGGGGAACTGAAGCTTTCTTT. This encodes CASSLDRGTEAFF. The full variable domain, with the rest looked up from reference TRBV25-1 and TRBJ1-1, is EADIYQTPRYLVIGTGKKITLECSQTMGHDKMYWYQQDPGMELHLIHYSYGVNSTEKGDLSSESTVSRIRTEHFPLTLESARPSHTSQYLCASSLDRGTEAFFGQGTRLTVV.

The chain joins TRBV6-1 to TRBJ2-7, with D possibly matching TRBD2 (5 bases). The CDR3 extends over 15 amino acids. Germline V gene lookup returns CDR1 MNHNS and CDR2 SASEGT. V was pared by 4 bases and J by 4 bases, with 17 bases between. The CDR3 sequence: CASSAGIQSRYEQYF. The CDR3 DNA sequence: TGTGCCAGCAGTGCGGGAATCCAAAGTCGATACGAGCAGTACTTC.

The J gene is TRBJ2-7, the V gene TRBV15, with TRBD2 identical over 8 bases. V lost 7 bases and J lost 6; bases outside the gene matches: 11. Germline lookup yields CDR1 LNHNV and CDR2 YYDKDF (reference sequence). The CDR3 length is 14 residues. The CDR3 protein is CATTSLAAPGEQYF. The CDR3 DNA follows: TGTGCCACCACCTCACTAGCGGCCCCCGGCGAGCAGTACTTC.

The gene calls are TRBV6-5 and TRBJ2-1; tentatively, D is TRBD2 (5 bases). CDR3 length equals 15 residues. The V end lost 2 bases, the J end lost 6 bases, and 14 bases lay between the germline ends. Germline V gene lookup returns CDR1 MNHEY and CDR2 SVGAGI. The CDR3 sequence: CASSYGSGTRNEQFF. CDR3 sequence (DNA): TGTGCCAGCAGTTACGGGTCGGGAACACGCAATGAGCAGTTCTTC.

The rearrangement uses TRBV6-1 and TRBJ2-1; 11 bases agree with TRBD2. Germline CDR1 is MNHNS and CDR2 is SASEGT. The CDR3 length is 17 residues. The junction had 11 bases not matched to a gene; V was cut back by 3 bases and J by 7 bases. The CDR3 protein is CASSDPFLAGGGNEQFF. The DNA for the CDR3 is TGTGCCAGCAGTGACCCCTTTCTAGCGGGAGGTGGGAATGAGCAGTTCTTC.

The CDR3 DNA sequence: TGTGCCAGCAGTTTAGGTACAGGGGGCGCCGGGGAGCTGTTTTTT. Its protein is CASSLGTGGAGELFF. This chain connects TRBV28 to TRBJ2-2, with 9 nucleotides matching TRBD1. Germline V gene lookup returns CDR1 MDHEN and CDR2 SYDVKM. Germline trimming cut 2 bases from V and 6 bases from J; bases unmatched to any gene: 4. CDR3 length: 15 residues.

This chain joins TRBV11-2 and TRBJ2-7; a weak D match, TRBD2 (5 bases). CDR3 length: 15 amino acids. Germline V CDR1 and CDR2: SGHAT, FQNNGV. V lost 5 bases, J lost 0 bases, and 14 bases lay in between. CDR3 sequence (DNA): TGTGCCAGCAGCGGAAGCGGTACTAGCTCCTACGAGCAGTACTTC. Translated, it gives CASSGSGTSSYEQYF.

This clone was counted a single time. This chain connects TRBV6-1 to TRBJ1-1; D may be TRBD1 (6 bases). The CDR3 spans 15 residues. Trimming shortened V by 2 bases and J by 0 bases, and 10 bases separated the two germline ends. Germline CDR1 MNHNS, CDR2 SASEGT. CDR3: CASSEQGFMNTEAFF. CDR3 DNA sequence: TGTGCCAGCAGTGAACAGGGGTTTATGAACACTGAAGCTTTCTTT.

CDR3 loop: CASSLGTGLNEQFF. CDR3 nucleotides: TGTGCCAGCAGCCTCGGGACAGGCTTGAATGAGCAGTTCTTC. The chain carries TRBV9 and TRBJ2-1; 8 nucleotides agree with TRBD1. The J segment lost 7 bases and the V segment lost 4 bases, leaving 7 bases of the junction unmatched. The CDR3 has 14 amino acids. Germline assignment: CDR1 SGDLS and CDR2 YYNGEE.

The CDR3 bases are TGTGCCAGCTCCCCGGGGGGTTTTCAGCCCCAGCATTTT. This encodes CASSPGGFQPQHF. The gene calls are TRBV6-5 and TRBJ1-5, with D possibly being TRBD1 (5 bases). The CDR3 is 13 residues long. Trimming pared 8 bases from V and 6 bases from J, leaving 14 bases between. Germline CDR1 reads MNHEY; CDR2 reads SVGAGI.

The CDR3 DNA is TGTGCCAGCAGCTTAGGGGGGGAGGCAGGGTTGAGGGAGCAGTACTTC. Residues: CASSLGGEAGLREQYF. The chain recombines TRBV7-6 with TRBJ2-7; D is possibly TRBD2 (6 bases). Trimming took 1 base from V and 7 from J, leaving 20 bases between them. This CDR3 has 16 amino acids. The germline V gene encodes CDR1 SGHVS and CDR2 FNYEAQ.

This clone was seen once. The chain carries TRBV4-3 and TRBJ2-7, with a tentative D call TRBD1 (6 bases). The length of the CDR3 is 14 residues. V dropped 0 bases and J dropped 3 bases, with 9 bases sitting between them. Germline-derived CDR1 and CDR2 are LGHNA and YSLEER. The CDR3 nucleotides read TGCGCCAGCAGCCAAGATCGACAGGTCTACGAGCAGTACTTC. This gives the protein CASSQDRQVYEQYF.

The chain employs TRBV2 and TRBJ1-1; 7 bases map to TRBD1. Germline V gene sequence: CDR1 SNHLY, CDR2 FYNNEI. J was trimmed by 0 bases and V by 6 bases; bases with no gene match: 4. The CDR3 has 14 residues. Here the CDR3 DNA reads TGTGCCAGCAGCTTGACAGGGATGAACACTGAAGCTTTCTTT. Translated: CASSLTGMNTEAFF.

The rearrangement joins TRBV7-6 to TRBJ2-1; 7 bases map to TRBD2. This CDR3 spans 17 amino acids. Germline V gene lookup returns CDR1 SGHVS and CDR2 FNYEAQ. V gave up 5 bases and J gave up 1 base; unmatched junction bases: 11. The CDR3 DNA follows: TGTGCCAGCAGCCCCCTGCCCTCTAGCGGTTCCTACAATGAGCAGTTCTTC. Its protein is CASSPLPSSGSYNEQFF.

The genes are TRBV19 and TRBJ2-7; 9 positions agree with TRBD2. Germline CDR1 is LNHDA and CDR2 is SQIVND (reference sequence). Trimming cost V 3 bases and J 5 bases; bases outside gene matches: 2. This CDR3 contains 13 residues. The DNA for the CDR3 is TGTGCCAGTAGTATTAGCGGGGGTAACGAGCAGTACTTC. Translated, it gives CASSISGGNEQYF.

The gene calls are TRBV5-6 and TRBJ1-2, with 7 bases that match TRBD1. The trim removed 3 bases at V and 7 bases at J, leaving 9 bases unmatched. CDR1 and CDR2 from the germline V gene are SGHDT and YYEEEE. The CDR3 has 14 amino acids. For the CDR3, the DNA is TGTGCCAGCAGCTCCGTAGACAGGGATTTTGGCTACACCTTC. Its translation is CASSSVDRDFGYTF.